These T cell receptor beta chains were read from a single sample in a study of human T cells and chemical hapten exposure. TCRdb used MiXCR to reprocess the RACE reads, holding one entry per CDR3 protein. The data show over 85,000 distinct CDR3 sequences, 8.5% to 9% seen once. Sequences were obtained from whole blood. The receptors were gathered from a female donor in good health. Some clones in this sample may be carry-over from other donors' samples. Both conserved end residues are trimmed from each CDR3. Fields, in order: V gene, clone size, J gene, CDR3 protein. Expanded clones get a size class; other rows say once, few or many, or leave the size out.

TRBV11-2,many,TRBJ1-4,ASSFTQGDEKLF
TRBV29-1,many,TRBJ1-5,SVAGGGGQPQH
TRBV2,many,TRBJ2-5,ASSRTSVLEAQY
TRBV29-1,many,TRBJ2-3,SVEGPTSGNTDTQY
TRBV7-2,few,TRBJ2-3,ASRLAVSTDTQY
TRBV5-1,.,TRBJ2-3,ASSLETGLQDTQY
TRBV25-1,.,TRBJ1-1,ASSDLWFEAF
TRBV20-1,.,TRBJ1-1,SALAVNTEAF
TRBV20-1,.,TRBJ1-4,SARGQGGTNEKLF
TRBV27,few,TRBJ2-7,ASSLDRGPYEQY
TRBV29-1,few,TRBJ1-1,SVEGLNTEAF
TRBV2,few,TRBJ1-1,ASSIGKVTEAF
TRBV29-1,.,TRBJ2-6,SVEVPESGANVLT
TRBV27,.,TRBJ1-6,ASSLSKGMGSPLH
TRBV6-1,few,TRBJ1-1,ASSEILLNTEAF
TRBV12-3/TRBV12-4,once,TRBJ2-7,ASSFRTGSLKMLGEQY
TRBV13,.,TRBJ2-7,ASSLRAGTGSSYEQY
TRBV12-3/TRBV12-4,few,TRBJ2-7,ASSLAGLQY
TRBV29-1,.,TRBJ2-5,SVAGAQETQY
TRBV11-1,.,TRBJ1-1,ASSRDTGIKAF